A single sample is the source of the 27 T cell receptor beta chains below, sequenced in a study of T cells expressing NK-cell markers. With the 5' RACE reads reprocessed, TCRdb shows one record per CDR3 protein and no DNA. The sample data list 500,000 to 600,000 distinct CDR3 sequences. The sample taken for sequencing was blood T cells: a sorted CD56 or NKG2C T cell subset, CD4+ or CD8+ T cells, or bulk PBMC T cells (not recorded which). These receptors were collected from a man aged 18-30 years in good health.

This chain's CDR3 is CASSLAQAGYGYTF. The chain recombines TRBV12-3 or TRBV12-4 with TRBJ1-2; TCRdb lists TRBD1, though no DNA is available to test this call. The CDR3 sequence is 14 residues long.

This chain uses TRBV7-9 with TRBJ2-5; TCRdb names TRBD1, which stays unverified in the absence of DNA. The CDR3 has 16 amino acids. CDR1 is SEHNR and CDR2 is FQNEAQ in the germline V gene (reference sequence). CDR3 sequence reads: CASSWGQGVGQETQYF.

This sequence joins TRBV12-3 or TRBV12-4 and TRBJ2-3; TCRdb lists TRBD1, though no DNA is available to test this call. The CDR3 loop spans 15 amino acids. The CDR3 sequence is CASSFESGGADTQYF.

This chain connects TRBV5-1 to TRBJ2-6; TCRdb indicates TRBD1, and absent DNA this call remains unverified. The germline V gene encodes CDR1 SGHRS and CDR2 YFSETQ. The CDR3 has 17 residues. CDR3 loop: CASSLTGQISGANVLTF.

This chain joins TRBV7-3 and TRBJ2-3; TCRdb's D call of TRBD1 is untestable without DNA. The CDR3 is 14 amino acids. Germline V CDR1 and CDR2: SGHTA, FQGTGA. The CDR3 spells CASSLGGMADTQYF.

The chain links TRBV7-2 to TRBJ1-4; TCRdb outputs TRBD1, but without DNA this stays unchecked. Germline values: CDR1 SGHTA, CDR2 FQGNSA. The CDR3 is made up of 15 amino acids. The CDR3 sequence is CASSLEGNPNEKLFF.

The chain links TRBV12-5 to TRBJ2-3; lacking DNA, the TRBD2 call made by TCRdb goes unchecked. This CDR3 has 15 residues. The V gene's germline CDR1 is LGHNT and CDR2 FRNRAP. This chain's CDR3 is CASGQTSGSTDTQYF.

The chain's CDR3 is CASGKQGSDEQYF. The chain carries TRBV6-2 or TRBV6-3 and TRBJ2-7; the TRBD1 assignment by TCRdb is unverifiable without DNA. Germline-derived CDR1 and CDR2 are MNHEY and SVGEGT. This CDR3 spans 13 amino acids.

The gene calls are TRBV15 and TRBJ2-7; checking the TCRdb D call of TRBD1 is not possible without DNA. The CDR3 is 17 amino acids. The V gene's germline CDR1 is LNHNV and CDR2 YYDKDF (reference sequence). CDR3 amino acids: CATSRDKGSYNPGEQYF. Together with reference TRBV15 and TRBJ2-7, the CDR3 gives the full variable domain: DAMVIQNPRYQVTQFGKPVTLSCSQTLNHNVMYWYQQKSSQAPKLLFHYYDKDFNNEADTPDNFQSRRPNTSFCFLDIRSPGLGDTAMYLCATSRDKGSYNPGEQYFGPGTRLTVT.

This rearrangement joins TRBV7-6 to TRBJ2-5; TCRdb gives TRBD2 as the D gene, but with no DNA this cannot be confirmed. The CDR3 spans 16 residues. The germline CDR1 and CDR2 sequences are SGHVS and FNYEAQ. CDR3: CASSLFGGSIGETQYF.

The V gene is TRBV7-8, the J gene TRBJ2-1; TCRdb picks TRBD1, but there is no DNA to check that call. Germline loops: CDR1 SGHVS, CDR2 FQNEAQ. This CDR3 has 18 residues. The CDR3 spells CASSPHGPLDTTYNEQFF.

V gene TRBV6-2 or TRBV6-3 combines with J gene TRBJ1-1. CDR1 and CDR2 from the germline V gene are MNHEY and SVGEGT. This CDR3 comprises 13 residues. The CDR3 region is CASTFSGIAEAFF.

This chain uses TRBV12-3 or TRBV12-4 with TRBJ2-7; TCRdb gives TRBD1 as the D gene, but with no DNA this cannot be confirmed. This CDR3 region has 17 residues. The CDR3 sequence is CASSQSGRGIGGYEQYF.

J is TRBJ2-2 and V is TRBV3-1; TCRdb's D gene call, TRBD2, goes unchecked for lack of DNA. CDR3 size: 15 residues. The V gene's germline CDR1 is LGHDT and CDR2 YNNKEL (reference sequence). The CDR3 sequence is CASSQDSSVTGELFF.

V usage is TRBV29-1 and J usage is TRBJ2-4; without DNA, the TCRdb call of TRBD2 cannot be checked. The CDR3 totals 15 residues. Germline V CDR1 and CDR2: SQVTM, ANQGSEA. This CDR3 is CSVERSGEAKNIQYF.

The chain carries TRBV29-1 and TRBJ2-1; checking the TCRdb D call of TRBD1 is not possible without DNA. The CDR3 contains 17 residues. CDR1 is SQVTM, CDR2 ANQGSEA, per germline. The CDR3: CSVDTFRRWDGYNEQFF.

The CDR3 loop is CSATGWGGEQYF. The rearrangement joins TRBV29-1 to TRBJ2-7; TCRdb's D call, TRBD1, is unchecked because there is no DNA. In germline, CDR1 is SQVTM, CDR2 ANQGSEA. The CDR3 contains 12 residues.

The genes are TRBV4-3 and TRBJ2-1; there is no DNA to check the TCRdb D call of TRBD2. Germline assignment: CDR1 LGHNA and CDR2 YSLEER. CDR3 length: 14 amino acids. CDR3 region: CASSQEDSGNEQFF.

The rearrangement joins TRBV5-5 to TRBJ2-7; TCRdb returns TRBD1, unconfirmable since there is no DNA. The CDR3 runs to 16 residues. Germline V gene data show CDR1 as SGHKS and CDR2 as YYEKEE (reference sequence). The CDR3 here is CASSLAGARTPYEQYF.

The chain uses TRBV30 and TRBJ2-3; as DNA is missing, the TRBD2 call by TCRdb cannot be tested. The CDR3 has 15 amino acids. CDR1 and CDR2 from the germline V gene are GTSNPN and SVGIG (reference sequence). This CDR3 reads CAWSVGRGRADTQYF. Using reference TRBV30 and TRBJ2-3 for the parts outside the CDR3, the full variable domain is SQTIHQWPATLVQPVGSPLSLECTVEGTSNPNLYWYRQAAGRGLQLLFYSVGIGQISSEVPQNLSASRPQDRQFILSSKKLLLSDSGFYLCAWSVGRGRADTQYFGPGTRLTVL.

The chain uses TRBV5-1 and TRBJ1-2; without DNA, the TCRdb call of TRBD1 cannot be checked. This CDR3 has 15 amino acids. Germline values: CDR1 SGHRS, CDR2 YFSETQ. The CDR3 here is CASSWGTDLNYGYTF.

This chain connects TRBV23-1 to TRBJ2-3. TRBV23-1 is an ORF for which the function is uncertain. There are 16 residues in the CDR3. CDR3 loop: CASSIDGYFSTDTQYF.

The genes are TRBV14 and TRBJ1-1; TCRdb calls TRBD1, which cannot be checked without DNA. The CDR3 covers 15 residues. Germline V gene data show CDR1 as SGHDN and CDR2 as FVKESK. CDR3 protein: CASSHEVGARTEAFF.

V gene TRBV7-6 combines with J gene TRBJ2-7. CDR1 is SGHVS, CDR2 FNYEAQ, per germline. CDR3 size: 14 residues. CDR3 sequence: CASSLQGTTYEQYF.

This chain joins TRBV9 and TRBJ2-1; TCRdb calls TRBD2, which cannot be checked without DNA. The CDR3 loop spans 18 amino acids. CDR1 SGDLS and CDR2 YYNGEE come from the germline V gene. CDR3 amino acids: CASSVGGSGGSSYNEQFF.

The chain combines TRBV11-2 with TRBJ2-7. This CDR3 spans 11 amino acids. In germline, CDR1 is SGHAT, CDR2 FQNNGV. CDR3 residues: CASTSSLEQYF.

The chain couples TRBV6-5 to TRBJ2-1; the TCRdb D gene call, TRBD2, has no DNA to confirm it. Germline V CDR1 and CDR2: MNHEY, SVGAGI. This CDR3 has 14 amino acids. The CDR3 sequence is CASFRTSGSGEQFF.